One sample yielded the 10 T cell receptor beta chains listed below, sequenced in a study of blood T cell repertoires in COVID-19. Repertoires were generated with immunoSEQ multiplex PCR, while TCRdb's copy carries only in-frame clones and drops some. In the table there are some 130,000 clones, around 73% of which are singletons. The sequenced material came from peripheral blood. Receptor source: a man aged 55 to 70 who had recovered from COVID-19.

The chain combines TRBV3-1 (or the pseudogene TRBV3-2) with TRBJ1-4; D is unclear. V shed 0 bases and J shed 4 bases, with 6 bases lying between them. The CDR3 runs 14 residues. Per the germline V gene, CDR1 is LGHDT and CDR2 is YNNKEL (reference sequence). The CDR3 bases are TGTGCCAGCAGCCAAGATACAGTTAATGAAAAACTGTTTTTT. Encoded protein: CASSQDTVNEKLFF.

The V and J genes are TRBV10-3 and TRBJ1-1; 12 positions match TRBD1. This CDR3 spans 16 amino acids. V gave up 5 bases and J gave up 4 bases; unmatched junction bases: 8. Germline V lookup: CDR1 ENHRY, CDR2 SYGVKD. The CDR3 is CAISPGTGGSGTEAFF. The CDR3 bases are TGTGCCATCAGTCCCGGGACAGGGGGCTCGGGCACTGAAGCTTTCTTT.

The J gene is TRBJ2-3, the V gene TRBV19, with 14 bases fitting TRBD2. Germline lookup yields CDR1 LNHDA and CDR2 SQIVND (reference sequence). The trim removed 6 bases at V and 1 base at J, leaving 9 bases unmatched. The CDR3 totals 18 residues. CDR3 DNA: TGTGCCAGTAGCAGACTAGCGGGGGGGATCCTCGGCACAGATACGCAGTATTTT. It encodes CASSRLAGGILGTDTQYF.

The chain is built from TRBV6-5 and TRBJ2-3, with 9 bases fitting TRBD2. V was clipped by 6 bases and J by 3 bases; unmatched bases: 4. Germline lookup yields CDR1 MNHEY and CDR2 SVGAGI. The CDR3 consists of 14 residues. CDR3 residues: CASSFSGGTDTQYF. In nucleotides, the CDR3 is TGTGCCAGCAGCTTTAGCGGGGGTACAGATACGCAGTATTTT.

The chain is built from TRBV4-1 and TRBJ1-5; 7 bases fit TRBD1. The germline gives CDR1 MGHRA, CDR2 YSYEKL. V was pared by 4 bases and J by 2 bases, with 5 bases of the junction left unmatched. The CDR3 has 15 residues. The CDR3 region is CASSPTGTGNQPQHF. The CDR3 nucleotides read TGCGCCAGCAGCCCTACCGGGACAGGCAATCAGCCCCAGCATTTT.

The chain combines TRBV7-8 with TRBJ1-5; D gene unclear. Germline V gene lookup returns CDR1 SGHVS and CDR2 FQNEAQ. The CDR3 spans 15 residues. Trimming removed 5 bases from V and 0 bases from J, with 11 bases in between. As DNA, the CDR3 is TGTGCCAGCAGCCCCGGACTGAATAGCAATCAGCCCCAGCATTTT. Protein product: CASSPGLNSNQPQHF.

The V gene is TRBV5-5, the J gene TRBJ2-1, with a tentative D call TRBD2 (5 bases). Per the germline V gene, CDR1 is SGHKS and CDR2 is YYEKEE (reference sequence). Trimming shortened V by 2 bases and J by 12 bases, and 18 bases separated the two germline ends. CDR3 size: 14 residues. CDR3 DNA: TGTGCCAGCAGCTTCCGCCTAGCCCCTAACGGGCAGTTCTTC. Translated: CASSFRLAPNGQFF.

The CDR3 loop is CASSPLAVSDEQYF. For the CDR3, the DNA is TGTGCCAGCAGCCCACTTGCGGTAAGCGACGAGCAGTACTTC. V and J are TRBV7-8 and TRBJ2-7; unclear D gene. Germline loops: CDR1 SGHVS, CDR2 FQNEAQ. V was clipped by 5 bases and J by 5 bases, with 16 bases between them. The CDR3 is 14 amino acids.

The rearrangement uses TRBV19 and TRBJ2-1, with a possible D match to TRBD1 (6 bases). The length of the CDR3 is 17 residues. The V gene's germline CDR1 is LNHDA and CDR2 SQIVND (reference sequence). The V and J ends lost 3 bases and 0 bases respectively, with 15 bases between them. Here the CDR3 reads CASSMGAVRSSYNEQFF. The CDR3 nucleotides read TGTGCCAGTAGTATGGGGGCGGTCCGAAGCTCCTACAATGAGCAGTTCTTC.

The CDR3 loop is CASSQEGARGNTIYF. For the CDR3, the DNA is TGTGCCAGCAGCCAAGAGGGGGCGCGAGGAAACACCATATATTTT. V and J are TRBV4-2 and TRBJ1-3; the D gene is possibly TRBD1 (6 bases). V lost 0 bases and J lost 4, with 10 bases in between. Germline V gives CDR1 LGHNA, CDR2 YNFKEQ. The CDR3 sequence is 15 residues long.